A single sample is the source of the 9 T cell receptor beta chains below, sequenced in a study of blood T cell repertoires in COVID-19 (dated by TCRdb to the early 2020s). The library was generated by the immunoSEQ multiplex PCR assay. Entries here come from immuneACCESS through TCRdb and include only in-frame sequences with V and J called. Some clones fail to appear in such tables; in the studies checked, an unresolved V gene covers under half of the shortfall, and the cause of the remainder is unknown. The table for this sample lists about 160,000 clones; 65% to 85% of them were counted only once. The ten largest clones represent approximately 2.9% of the sample. The specimen sequenced was peripheral blood. These receptors originate from a woman aged 55-70 years with acute or convalescent COVID-19.

The chain couples TRBV25-1 to TRBJ1-2; D might be TRBD1 (5 bases). V gave up 5 bases and J gave up 0 bases, with 10 bases separating them. Germline assignment: CDR1 MGHDK and CDR2 SYGVNS. The CDR3 is made up of 14 amino acids. The CDR3 loop reads CASSPQGPNYGYTF. The CDR3 DNA reads TGTGCCAGCAGTCCTCAGGGTCCTAACTATGGCTACACCTTC.

V gene TRBV19 combines with J gene TRBJ2-7, with TRBD1 matching 8 bases. This CDR3 spans 13 amino acids. Germline CDR1 reads LNHDA; CDR2 reads SQIVND (reference sequence). With V trimmed by 5 bases and J by 4 bases, 4 bases remained unmatched. The CDR3 DNA reads as TGTGCCAGTAGTCCAGGGGGCGTTTACGAGCAGTACTTC. Translating gives CASSPGGVYEQYF.

V gene TRBV9 combines with J gene TRBJ1-2, with D perhaps TRBD1 (5 bases). The CDR3 runs 15 residues. Looked up from germline, CDR1 is SGDLS and CDR2 is YYNGEE. Trimming cost V 0 bases and J 4 bases, with 13 bases left between them. In nucleotides, the CDR3 is TGTGCCAGCAGCGTAGCGCCTGGGACTGTCTATGGCTACACCTTC. This translates into CASSVAPGTVYGYTF.

CDR3 region: CASSMPLRTGEGKLFF. The CDR3, as DNA: TGTGCCAGTAGTATGCCTCTGAGGACAGGGGAGGGAAAACTGTTTTTT. V is TRBV19 and J is TRBJ1-4; 9 bases align to TRBD1. The CDR3 totals 16 residues. V gave up 3 bases and J gave up 10 bases; unmatched junction bases: 12. From germline, CDR1 is LNHDA and CDR2 SQIVND (reference sequence).

This chain links TRBV18 with TRBJ1-5; a weak D match, TRBD1 (6 bases). The CDR3 extends over 15 amino acids. Trimming took off 2 bases at V and 6 bases at J, with 14 bases between the two ends. CDR1 is KGHSH and CDR2 is LQKENI in the germline V gene. The DNA of the CDR3 is TGTGCCAGCTCACCAAGCAGGGGTGGTTTTCAGCCCCAGCATTTT. Residues: CASSPSRGGFQPQHF.

The rearrangement uses TRBV6-2 or TRBV6-3 and TRBJ2-7; D is undetermined. The CDR3 totals 11 residues. Germline V gene sequence: CDR1 MNHEY, CDR2 SVGEGT. Between the trimmed V and J ends, which lost 5 bases and 7 bases, there was a span of 9 bases. CDR3 sequence reads: CASSRSVEQYF. The DNA of the CDR3 is TGTGCCAGCAGTCGGTCCGTTGAGCAGTACTTC.

The chain employs TRBV6-2 or TRBV6-3 and TRBJ1-2; D uncertain. Trimming removed 6 bases from V and 2 bases from J, with 10 bases in between. Germline V gives CDR1 MNHEY, CDR2 SVGEGT. There are 13 residues in the CDR3. The CDR3 DNA reads TGTGCCAGCAGCCGGGCTGGCAACTATGGCTACACCTTC. Protein: CASSRAGNYGYTF.

The chain carries TRBV15 and TRBJ1-1, with D possibly being TRBD1 (6 bases). This CDR3 comprises 18 residues. Germline V gene sequence: CDR1 LNHNV, CDR2 YYDKDF (reference sequence). V dropped 0 bases and J dropped 5 bases, with 22 bases sitting between them. The CDR3 sequence is CATSRDRGQVGLRTEAFF. CDR3 bases: TGTGCCACCAGCAGAGATCGGGGACAAGTAGGCCTTCGGACTGAAGCTTTCTTT.

V and J are TRBV10-1 and TRBJ1-4; TRBD1 aligns across 8 bases. Germline V CDR1 and CDR2: WNHNN, SYGVQD (reference sequence). V trimming: 4 bases; J trimming: 0 bases; junction bases outside the gene matches: 7. The CDR3 extends over 17 amino acids. CDR3 nucleotides: TGCGCCAGCAGTGGCCGACAGGGGAAAGCAACTAATGAAAAACTGTTTTTT. Its protein product is CASSGRQGKATNEKLFF.